This T cell receptor beta chain was captured by sequencing in a study of blood T cell repertoires in COVID-19. For the study at large: T cells, B-cell-depleted T cells, or PBMCs provided the cDNA or gDNA that served as material.

Authors' processing steps: Reference gene primer amplification yielded estimated nucleated cell counts. The table came from immunoSEQ multiplex PCR; TCRdb's copy has only in-frame clones and leaves some out. That table is the source of V, J and clone size, and D and trimming were worked out from the DNA. The sample contains roughly 250,000 clones, about 91% of which appear only once. This clone was found a few times. In terms of age and location, participants ranged from roughly 18 to 100 years and lived in under 30 US areas. Assignment of participants to cohorts was predicated upon participant-reported clinical history. The V gene's germline CDR1 is KGHDR and CDR2 SFDVKD. V was clipped by 3 bases and J by 8 bases; unmatched bases: 7. The CDR3 spans 14 residues.

The sequence was obtained from a human donor in a cohort exposed to, infected with or recovered from COVID-19 (not recorded which). The donor label of this sample is uncertain. The genes are TRBV24-1 and TRBJ1-2, with 8 bases that match TRBD1. Sample: PBMCs or T cells enriched from blood (not recorded which). The CDR3 DNA reads TGTGCCACCAGTGATGGACCCAGGGGGCGAGGCTACACCTTC. This encodes CATSDGPRGRGYTF.